This entry lists 23 T cell receptor beta chains sequenced from one sample in a study of T cell responses to AZD1222 COVID-19 vaccine. Assay: immunoSEQ multiplex PCR; the TCRdb copy retains only in-frame clones and omits some. The profile shows about 15,000 clones, 88% of them singletons. The starting material was peripheral blood, obtained 28 days after the second AZD1222 dose. The receptor set was obtained from an adult who received the AZD1222 COVID-19 vaccine.

The chain links TRBV3-1 (or the pseudogene TRBV3-2) to TRBJ2-1; 10 bases line up with TRBD2. The ends lost 4 bases at V and 6 bases at J; junction bases unmatched: 9. CDR3 size: 16 residues. Germline CDR1 and CDR2: LGHDT and YNNKEL (reference sequence). DNA of the CDR3: TGTGCCAGCAGCCCGCCTGGGAGCGGGGGGGTCAATGAGCAGTTCTTC. Translation gives CASSPPGSGGVNEQFF.

The CDR3 spells CASSRTGGDTGELFF. CDR3 DNA sequence: TGTGCCAGTAGCCGGACAGGGGGCGACACCGGGGAGCTGTTTTTT. The rearrangement uses TRBV19 and TRBJ2-2, with TRBD1 matching over 11 bases. Trimming removed 6 bases from V and 3 bases from J; junction bases left unmatched: 3. There are 15 residues in the CDR3. Per germline, CDR1 LNHDA and CDR2 SQIVND (reference sequence).

This clone showed up just a few times. The chain has TRBV28 and TRBJ1-3, with D tentatively TRBD1 (6 bases). CDR3 length equals 15 residues. CDR1 and CDR2 (germline): MDHEN, SYDVKM. V dropped 6 bases and J dropped 5 bases, with 17 bases sitting between them. CDR3 residues: CASSQPQGSRNTIYF. The CDR3 region has the DNA TGTGCCAGCAGCCAACCTCAGGGGAGTAGAAACACCATATATTTT.

The count of this clone is one. The V and J genes are TRBV7-2 and TRBJ1-6; no firm D call. This CDR3 is 18 amino acids long. The germline CDR1 and CDR2 sequences are SGHTA and FQGNSA. V gave up 5 bases and J gave up 9 bases, with 26 bases separating them. The CDR3 here is CASSPAGGSGGFRSPLHF. The CDR3 DNA sequence: TGTGCCAGCAGCCCCGCCGGCGGGAGTGGTGGGTTTCGTTCACCCCTCCACTTT.

The rearrangement links TRBV15 to TRBJ1-1, with 9 positions matching TRBD1. Germline V gives CDR1 LNHNV, CDR2 YYDKDF (reference sequence). There are 15 residues in the CDR3. Trimming took 0 bases from V and 5 from J; bases not matched to a gene: 4. The CDR3 spells CATSRDTDRGTEAFF. CDR3 DNA: TGTGCCACCAGCAGAGATACGGACAGGGGAACTGAAGCTTTCTTT.

This chain links TRBV7-9 with TRBJ1-1; 8 nucleotides agree with TRBD1. Per the germline V gene, CDR1 is SEHNR and CDR2 is FQNEAQ (reference sequence). The CDR3 spans 17 residues. Unmatched junction bases numbered 14, after V lost 4 bases and J lost 4 bases. CDR3 in amino acids: CASSSRGGTGGVTEAFF. For the CDR3, the DNA is TGTGCCAGCAGCTCAAGGGGAGGTACAGGGGGAGTCACTGAAGCTTTCTTT. Variable domain in full (rest from reference TRBV7-9 and TRBJ1-1): DTGVSQNPRHKITKRGQNVTFRCDPISEHNRLYWYRQTLGQGPEFLTYFQNEAQLEKSRLLSDRFSAERPKGSFSTLEIQRTEQGDSAMYLCASSSRGGTGGVTEAFFGQGTRLTVV.

This rearrangement joins TRBV28 to TRBJ1-2; perhaps TRBD1 as D (5 bases). This CDR3 is 12 amino acids long. CDR1 and CDR2 (germline): MDHEN, SYDVKM. With 11 bases removed from V and 5 bases from J, the gap between germline ends came to 15 bases. CDR3: CAAGGASYGYTF. The CDR3 coding sequence is TGTGCCGCCGGGGGAGCCTCATATGGCTACACCTTC.

The chain employs TRBV5-8 and TRBJ2-3; D ambiguous. This CDR3 spans 15 amino acids. The germline CDR1 and CDR2 sequences are SGHTS and YDEGEE. Trimming cost V 7 bases and J 0 bases, with 15 bases left between them. The CDR3 bases are TGTGCCAGCGGTCCCTATAGGCTTAGCACAGATACGCAGTATTTT. It yields the protein CASGPYRLSTDTQYF.

The rearrangement joins TRBV6-2 or TRBV6-3 to TRBJ1-6; unclear D gene. The CDR3 is 14 amino acids. Germline values: CDR1 MNHEY, CDR2 SVGEGT. Trimming left V 5 bases short and J 7 bases short, with 12 bases between. The DNA of the CDR3 is TGTGCCAGCAGTGGTTTAAGGGCCAATTCACCCCTCCACTTT. Encoded protein: CASSGLRANSPLHF.

This clone came up once. The junction shows a germline mismatch at one end, possibly a read error. The V and J genes are TRBV12-3 or TRBV12-4 and TRBJ2-3, with TRBD1 matching over 7 bases. The CDR3 has 12 residues. This chain's CDR3 is CASSLLQGPWRF. The CDR3 DNA reads TGTGCCAGCAGCTTATTACAGGGGCCGTGGCGTTTT.

The rearrangement uses TRBV28 and TRBJ1-4; D gene ambiguous. Germline V CDR1 and CDR2: MDHEN, SYDVKM. V gave up 4 bases and J gave up 0 bases, with 12 bases separating them. This CDR3 has 16 residues. CDR3 DNA sequence: TGTGCCAGCAGTTCCCTCCAGCGCGCAACTAATGAAAAACTGTTTTTT. It specifies CASSSLQRATNEKLFF.

This clone was seen a few times. The chain is built from TRBV27 and TRBJ1-2, with D possibly TRBD1 on 6 matching bases. V was cut by 2 bases and J by 3 bases, with 10 bases left in between. Germline V lookup: CDR1 MNHEY, CDR2 SMNVEV (reference sequence). The CDR3 covers 14 residues. In DNA, the CDR3 is TGTGCCAGCAGTTTAAGGGGGGCTGACTATGGCTACACCTTC. Protein sequence: CASSLRGADYGYTF.

J is TRBJ1-5 and V is TRBV5-8; D gene ambiguous. Trimming cost V 1 base and J 0 bases, with 8 bases left between them. The CDR3 runs 15 residues. Germline values: CDR1 SGHTS, CDR2 YDEGEE. CDR3 sequence (DNA): TGTGCCAGCAGCTTGTGGCAGCATAGCAATCAGCCCCAGCATTTT. Its translation: CASSLWQHSNQPQHF.

The rearrangement uses TRBV11-2 and TRBJ1-1; no reliable D call. CDR1 and CDR2 (germline): SGHAT, FQNNGV. Trimming removed 5 bases from V and 13 bases from J, with 14 bases in between. The CDR3 has 11 residues. CDR3 nucleotides: TGTGCCAGCAGCCGACTGCAGACGTATTTCTTT. This gives the protein CASSRLQTYFF.

The CDR3 bases are TGTGCCAGCAGTCCCGCAGGGGGGGTGGGTAATAGTTCACCCCTCCACTTT. Translating it yields CASSPAGGVGNSSPLHF. The rearrangement uses TRBV6-6 and TRBJ1-6, with 7 bases aligning to TRBD1. Germline assignment: CDR1 MNHNY and CDR2 SVGAGI (reference sequence). The CDR3 runs 17 residues. Trimming cost V 5 bases and J 9 bases; bases outside gene matches: 16.

The chain couples TRBV28 to TRBJ2-1, with D unclear. Germline CDR1 is MDHEN and CDR2 is SYDVKM. This CDR3 contains 12 residues. V lost 6 bases, J lost 7 bases, and 10 bases lay in between. This chain's CDR3 is CASRQSMNEQFF. For the CDR3, the DNA is TGTGCCAGCAGACAAAGCATGAATGAGCAGTTCTTC.

Only one count was recorded for this clone. The chain joins TRBV7-2 to TRBJ1-2; D perhaps matches TRBD1 (5 bases). This CDR3 contains 15 residues. The V end lost 2 bases, the J end lost 2 bases, and 12 bases lay between the germline ends. Germline loops: CDR1 SGHTA, CDR2 FQGNSA. The CDR3 sequence is CASSLQGALNYGYTF. The CDR3 DNA sequence: TGTGCCAGCAGCTTACAGGGCGCCCTGAACTATGGCTACACCTTC.

The chain links TRBV5-6 to TRBJ2-7; TRBD1 aligns across 12 bases. This CDR3 has 14 amino acids. Trimming at V came to 4 bases and at J to 8 bases, leaving 7 bases not matched to a gene. The germline gives CDR1 SGHDT, CDR2 YYEEEE. The CDR3 here is CASSPGTGGMKQYF. The CDR3 nucleotides read TGTGCCAGCAGCCCCGGGACAGGGGGCATGAAGCAGTACTTC. Using reference TRBV5-6 and TRBJ2-7 for the parts outside the CDR3, the full variable domain is DAGVTQSPTHLIKTRGQQVTLRCSPKSGHDTVSWYQQALGQGPQFIFQYYEEEERQRGNFPDRFSGHQFPNYSSELNVNALLLGDSALYLCASSPGTGGMKQYFGPGTRLTVT.

The CDR3 loop reads CASSQPSGGGTDTQYF. The CDR3 nucleotides read TGTGCCAGCAGCCAACCCAGCGGGGGGGGCACAGATACGCAGTATTTT. The gene calls are TRBV3-1 (or the pseudogene TRBV3-2) and TRBJ2-3; 10 nucleotides agree with TRBD2. Germline CDR1 reads LGHDT; CDR2 reads YNNKEL (reference sequence). V lost 2 bases and J lost 1; bases outside the gene matches: 3. The CDR3 is 16 residues long.

The chain joins TRBV24-1 to TRBJ2-7; D unclear. This CDR3 has 15 residues. V lost 7 bases to trimming and J lost 1 base, with 16 bases between them. Germline lookup yields CDR1 KGHDR and CDR2 SFDVKD. This chain's CDR3 is CATRFQAPCSYEQYF. The CDR3 coding sequence is TGTGCCACCAGATTTCAGGCACCATGTTCCTACGAGCAGTACTTC.

The chain joins TRBV3-1 (or the pseudogene TRBV3-2) to TRBJ1-2, with TRBD1 as a possible D gene (5 bases). In germline, CDR1 is LGHDT, CDR2 YNNKEL (reference sequence). The CDR3 spans 15 residues. Trimming shortened V by 4 bases and J by 3 bases, and 15 bases separated the two germline ends. CDR3 in DNA: TGTGCCAGCAGCCCCCCGCCAGGGACGGACTATGGCTACACCTTC. It translates to CASSPPPGTDYGYTF.

The CDR3 is CASSSTGGRHQPQHF. The CDR3 nucleotides read TGTGCCAGCAGTTCCACAGGGGGACGGCATCAGCCCCAGCATTTT. J is TRBJ1-5 and V is TRBV6-2 or TRBV6-3, with TRBD1 matching over 8 bases. The junction had 7 bases not matched to a gene; V was cut back by 4 bases and J by 5 bases. CDR1 MNHEY and CDR2 SVGEGT come from the germline V gene. The CDR3 totals 15 residues.

This clone was detected a few times. The V gene is TRBV7-2, the J gene TRBJ2-7, with TRBD1 matching over 10 bases. Per germline, CDR1 SGHTA and CDR2 FQGNSA. The V gene end was trimmed by 3 bases and the J gene end by 4 bases; junction bases not matched to a gene: 3. CDR3 length: 14 amino acids. Here the CDR3 DNA reads TGTGCCAGCAGCTTGGGACAGGGGTTATACGAGCAGTACTTC. Translating gives CASSLGQGLYEQYF.